This TCR beta chain was recorded in a study of shared clonotypes between healthy human individuals. CDR1 and CDR2 (germline): MNHEY, SVGAGI. This CDR3 region has 15 residues. V lost 1 base and J lost 8, with 17 bases in between. Method: immunoSEQ multiplex PCR; TCRdb's copy keeps in-frame clones and lacks some. The sample records about 2.3 million clones, around 92% being singletons. The sample consisted of naive CD4+ T cells from PBMCs. The subset is: CD45RA+ positively selected. The origin of this receptor is a man between 18 and 29 years old in good health. Some clones in this sample may be carry-over from other donors' samples. This rearrangement joins TRBV6-5 to TRBJ1-2; D is possibly TRBD1 (6 bases). The CDR3 here is CASSYFARRQGGYTF. The CDR3 DNA follows: TGTGCCAGCAGTTACTTTGCCAGGCGCCAGGGGGGCTACACCTTC.